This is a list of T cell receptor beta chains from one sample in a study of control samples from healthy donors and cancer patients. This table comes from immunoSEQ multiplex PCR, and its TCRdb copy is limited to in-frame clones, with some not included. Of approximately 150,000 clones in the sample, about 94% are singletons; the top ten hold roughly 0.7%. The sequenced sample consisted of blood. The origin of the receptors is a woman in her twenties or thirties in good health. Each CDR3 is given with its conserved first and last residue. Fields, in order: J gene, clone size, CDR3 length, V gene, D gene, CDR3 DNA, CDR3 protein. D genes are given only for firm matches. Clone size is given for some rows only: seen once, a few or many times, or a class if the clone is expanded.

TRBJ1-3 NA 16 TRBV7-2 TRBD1 TGTGCCAGCAGCTACTATCTAGGACAGGGGTATGGCACCATATATTTT CASSYYLGQGYGTIYF
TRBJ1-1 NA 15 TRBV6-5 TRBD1 TGTGCCAGCAGGAATTGGGACAGTGGGATTAATGAAGCTTTCTTT CASRNWDSGINEAFF
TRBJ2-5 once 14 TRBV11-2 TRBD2 TGTGCCAGCAGCTCTAGCGGGGCGGGCGAGACCCAGTACTTC CASSSSGAGETQYF
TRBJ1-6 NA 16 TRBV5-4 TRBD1 TGTGCCAGCAGCTTCCGAACAGGGGGCGCAGGGTCACCCCTCCACTTT CASSFRTGGAGSPLHF
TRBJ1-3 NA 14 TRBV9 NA TGTGCCAGCACCGGAGGGAGCCCTGGAAACACCATATATTTT CASTGGSPGNTIYF
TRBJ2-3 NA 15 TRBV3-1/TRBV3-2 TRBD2 TGTGCCAGCAGCCAGAGCGGGAGGGTGGCAGATACGCAGTATTTT CASSQSGRVADTQYF
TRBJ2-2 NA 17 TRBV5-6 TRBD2 TGTGCCAGCAGCTTGGACGCGGGAGTGGTATACACCGGGGAGCTGTTTTTT CASSLDAGVVYTGELFF
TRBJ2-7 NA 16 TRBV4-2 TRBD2 TGTGCCAGCAGCCAAGAAACTAGCGGGGCCTCCTACGAGCAGTACTTC CASSQETSGASYEQYF
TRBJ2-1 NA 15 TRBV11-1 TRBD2 TGTGCCAGCAGCGAAAGACTAGCGGGTGACAATGAGCAGTTCTTC CASSERLAGDNEQFF
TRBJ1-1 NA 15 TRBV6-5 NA TGTGCCAGCAGTTACATGGCAACTAGAAGGACTGAAGCTTTCTTT CASSYMATRRTEAFF
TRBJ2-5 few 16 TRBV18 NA TGTGCCAGCTCACCACCGAGGCGCGGGGTCCAAGAGACCCAGTACTTC CASSPPRRGVQETQYF
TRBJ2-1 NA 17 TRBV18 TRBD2 TGTGCCAGCTCACCCCCGGGACTAGCGGGGCCCTACAATGAGCAGTTCTTC CASSPPGLAGPYNEQFF
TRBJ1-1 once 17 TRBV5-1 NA TGCGCCAGCAGCTTGAGGACAAGATTGGAAGGGGCCACTGAAGCTTTCTTT CASSLRTRLEGATEAFF
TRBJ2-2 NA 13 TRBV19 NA TGTGCCAGTAGTATGTTGCTTGGAGGGGAGCTGTTTTTT CASSMLLGGELFF
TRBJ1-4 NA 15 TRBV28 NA TGTGCCAGCAGTCCACTCGGGGGGGAGGATGAAAAACTGTTTTTT CASSPLGGEDEKLFF
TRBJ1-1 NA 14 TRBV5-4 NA TGTGCCAGCAGCTTGGTGGCGGCAGGCAGTGAAGCTTTCTTT CASSLVAAGSEAFF
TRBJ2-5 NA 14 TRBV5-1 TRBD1 TGCGCCAGCGGACAGGGGGGCAAAGGAGAGACCCAGTACTTC CASGQGGKGETQYF
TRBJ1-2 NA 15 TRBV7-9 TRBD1 TGTGCCAGCAGCTTGAATCTCGGGACAGAGAATGGCTACACCTTC CASSLNLGTENGYTF
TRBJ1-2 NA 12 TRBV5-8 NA TGTGCCAGCAGCCGTTCAAGGGGGGACTACACCTTC CASSRSRGDYTF
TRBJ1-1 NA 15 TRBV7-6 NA TGTGCCAGCAGCTTGTATAGGGGAGGGGGTACTGAAGCTTTCTTT CASSLYRGGGTEAFF
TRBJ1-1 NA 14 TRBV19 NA TGTGCCAGTAGTATAACGGTCCTGAACACTGAAGCTTTCTTT CASSITVLNTEAFF
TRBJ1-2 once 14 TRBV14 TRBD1 TGTGCCAGCAGCACCGGACAGGGGAACTATGGCTACACCTTC CASSTGQGNYGYTF
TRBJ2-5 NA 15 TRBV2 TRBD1 TGTGCCAGCAGTGACCCGACAGGGGCTATGGAGACCCAGTACTTC CASSDPTGAMETQYF
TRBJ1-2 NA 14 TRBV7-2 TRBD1 TGTGCCAGCAGCCCCGGGACAGAGAACTATGGCTACACCTTC CASSPGTENYGYTF
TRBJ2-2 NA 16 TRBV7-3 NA TGTGCCAGCAGCCCCAACCGGGAAACGGGCACCGGGGAGCTGTTTTTT CASSPNRETGTGELFF
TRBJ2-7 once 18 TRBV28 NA TGTGCCAGCAGTCCCCTTATATTAGGGTCCCGGGACTCGTCTCAGCAGTACTTC CASSPLILGSRDSSQQYF
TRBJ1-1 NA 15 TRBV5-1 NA TGCGCCAGCAGCTTGGAGAGAAGCTTGAACACTGAAGCTTTCTTT CASSLERSLNTEAFF
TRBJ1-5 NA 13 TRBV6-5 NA TGTGCCAGCAGTCTGCAGAGCAATCAGCCCCAGCATTTT CASSLQSNQPQHF
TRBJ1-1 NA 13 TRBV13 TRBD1 TGTGCCAGCAGCCAGGGGGTTAACACTGAAGCTTTCTTT CASSQGVNTEAFF
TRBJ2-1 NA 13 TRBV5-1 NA TGCGCCAGCAGCTTGGGAGGGCTTGGCGAGCAGTTCTTC CASSLGGLGEQFF
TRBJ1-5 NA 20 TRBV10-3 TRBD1 TGTGCCATCAGTGAAGGAGGGGGCGGATATGAGCTCTATAGCAATCAGCCCCAGCATTTT CAISEGGGGYELYSNQPQHF
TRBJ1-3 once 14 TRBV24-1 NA TGTGCCACCAGTGATGCTGACGGTGGAAACACCATATATTTT CATSDADGGNTIYF
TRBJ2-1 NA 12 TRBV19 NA TGTGCCAGTAGTCTACTGTCAAATGAGCAGTTCTTC CASSLLSNEQFF
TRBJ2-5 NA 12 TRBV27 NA TGTGCCAGCAGCACGAACCAAGAGACCCAGTACTTC CASSTNQETQYF
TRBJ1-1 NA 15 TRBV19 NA TGTGCCAGTAGTATAGGGGCAAACCGGGGGGCTGAAGCTTTCTTT CASSIGANRGAEAFF
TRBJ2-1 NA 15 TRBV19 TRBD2 TGTGCCAGTAGTATTCGACTAGCGGCCTACAATGAGCAGTTCTTC CASSIRLAAYNEQFF
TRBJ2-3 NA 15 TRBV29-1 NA TGCAGCGTGTCCGGGACCCCCTTAATCCTAGATACGCAGTATTTT CSVSGTPLILDTQYF
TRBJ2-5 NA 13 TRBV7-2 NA TGTGCCAGCAGCCCCCCCTCTCAAGAGACCCAGTACTTC CASSPPSQETQYF
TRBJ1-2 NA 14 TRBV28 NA TGTGCCAGCAGTCCCGGTGATGACTTCAGAGGCTACACCTTC CASSPGDDFRGYTF
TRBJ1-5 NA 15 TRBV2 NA TGTGCCAGCAGTGGGGATCTCCCTCTGGGTCAGCCCCAGCATTTT CASSGDLPLGQPQHF
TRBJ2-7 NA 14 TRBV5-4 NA TGTGCCAGCAGCTTGGGAGGGGAATCCTACGAGCAGTACTTC CASSLGGESYEQYF
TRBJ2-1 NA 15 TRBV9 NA TGTGCCAGCAGCGTTGGGGGTCGGGGGTTAGATGAGCAGTTCTTC CASSVGGRGLDEQFF
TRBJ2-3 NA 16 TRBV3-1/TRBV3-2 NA TGTGCCAGCAGCCCCCTATGGGGCCCCGGCACAGATACGCAGTATTTT CASSPLWGPGTDTQYF